This T cell receptor (beta chain) stems from a study of control samples from healthy donors and cancer patients. Sequenced by immunoSEQ multiplex PCR; TCRdb stores in-frame clones only, minus some. This table holds about 170,000 clones, 90% to 95% found once. The CDR3 contains 16 residues. The germline CDR1 and CDR2 sequences are LNHDA and SQIVND (reference sequence). The trim removed 3 bases at V and 5 bases at J, leaving 5 bases unmatched. Source material: blood. The V and J genes are TRBV19 and TRBJ2-1; TRBD2 aligns across 12 bases. The TCR was taken from a woman between 25 and 40 years old in good health. The CDR3 nucleotides are TGTGCCAGTAGTATGAGGACTAGCGGGACCCACAATGAGCAGTTCTTC. Translation gives CASSMRTSGTHNEQFF.